This T cell receptor beta chain originates from a study of CD8 T cells in Susac syndrome. RNA totalling roughly 0.45 to 1 ug underwent reverse transcription with random hexamers. Coverage of TCR beta CDR3 amplification by immunoSEQ multiplex PCR extended to 54 Vbeta and 13 Jbeta. One entry per CDR3 protein, called by TCRdb with MiXCR from the immunoSEQ multiplex PCR reads. The table shows around 140,000 distinct CDR3 sequences, with around 94% occurring only once. CDR1 DFQATT and CDR2 SNEGSKA come from the germline V gene (reference sequence). This CDR3 comprises 13 residues. V lost 3 bases and J 1 base, leaving 9 bases between the germline ends.

The clonotype originates from a human donor in good health. V gene TRBV20-1 combines with J gene TRBJ1-1; tentatively, D is TRBD1 (5 bases). Sequences were obtained from CD4+ T cells from PBMCs. The CDR3 DNA follows: TGCAGTGCTAGGGGGGTGAAGAACACTGAAGCTTTCTTT. Encoded protein: CSARGVKNTEAFF.